A selection of T cell receptor beta chains follows, all from one sample in a study of cytomegalovirus exposure and HLA in healthy donors. Method: immunoSEQ multiplex PCR; TCRdb's copy keeps in-frame clones and lacks some. The sample includes about 130,000 clones, 8.5% to 10% of them seen just once. The sample was PBMCs. The receptors come from a man aged 35 to 55 in good health and CMV-seronegative. Each CDR3 is given with its conserved first and last residue. The order of the fields is D gene, V gene, clone size, J gene, CDR3 DNA, CDR3 protein. D genes are given only for firm matches. The size entry is marked missing in some rows and otherwise reads once, few, many or a size class.

TRBD1	TRBV15	few	TRBJ2-7	TGTGCCACCAGCATCCTAGGACAGGGGGACGAGCAGTACTTC	CATSILGQGDEQYF
NA	TRBV19	NA	TRBJ1-1	TGTGCCAGTAGTATGCAGGGGCTTGTTACTGAAGCTTTCTTT	CASSMQGLVTEAFF
TRBD2	TRBV19	NA	TRBJ2-1	TGTGCCAGTAGTATTTCGGTAGCGGGGGGTTATGAGCAGTTCTTC	CASSISVAGGYEQFF
NA	TRBV14	NA	TRBJ2-1	TGTGCCAGCAGCCAGGGCAGGGAGGTAGGTGAGCAGTTCTTC	CASSQGREVGEQFF
NA	TRBV5-1	NA	TRBJ2-5	TGCGCCAGCAGCTTGGGTATTGAAGAGACCCAGTACTTC	CASSLGIEETQYF
TRBD2	TRBV7-9	NA	TRBJ2-7	TGTGCCAGCAGCTCGAATAAGCTAGCGGGGAGGGACGAGCAGTACTTC	CASSSNKLAGRDEQYF
TRBD1	TRBV18	NA	TRBJ1-5	TGTGCCAGCTCACCGGGGTGGACAGGGGAACAGCCCCAGCATTTT	CASSPGWTGEQPQHF
NA	TRBV2	NA	TRBJ1-5	TGTGCCAGCAGTGTGGGCTTGAGGGGCAATCAGCCCCAGCATTTT	CASSVGLRGNQPQHF
TRBD1	TRBV19	NA	TRBJ2-4	TGTGCCAGTAGTCCTCCGGACAGGGAAGGGGTCAAAAACATTCAGTACTTC	CASSPPDREGVKNIQYF
NA	TRBV4-3	NA	TRBJ1-2	TGCGCCAGCAGCCCTGCTTCGGGCAGCGGTAACTATGGCTACACCTTC	CASSPASGSGNYGYTF
TRBD2	TRBV7-2	few	TRBJ2-7	TGTGCCAGCAGCCGGACTAGCGGGGCCTACGAGCAGTACTTC	CASSRTSGAYEQYF
NA	TRBV5-4	NA	TRBJ1-2	TGTGCCAGCAGCAGAACAGGTCCGATTAACTATGGCTACACCTTC	CASSRTGPINYGYTF
TRBD1	TRBV5-4	few	TRBJ2-5	TGTGCCAGCAGCTTGAGCCTGGACAGGAACCCCCGGGAGACCCAGTACTTC	CASSLSLDRNPRETQYF